A single sample is the source of the 24 T cell receptor beta chains below, sequenced in a study of tumor and adjacent non-tumor tissue in lung cancer. The library came from three nested PCR rounds adapted from ARM-PCR protocols. TCRdb reprocessed the multiplex PCR reads with MiXCR, giving one entry per CDR3 protein. This sample carries 120,000 or so distinct CDR3 sequences, 66% of them seen once, and the ten largest clones take around 13%. No cell sorting was done before RNA was extracted from the tissue. Sequences were obtained from lung tumor tissue. All receptors derive from a man aged 30 to 45 with non-small cell lung cancer.

With respect to this clonotype: A junction boundary mismatches the germline segment, possibly from a read error. The chain couples TRBV4-1 to TRBJ2-2, with 11 nucleotides matching TRBD2. Per germline, CDR1 MGHRA and CDR2 YSYEKL. The CDR3 contains 17 residues. CDR3 bases: TGTGCCACCAGCCAAGATAGCGGGGGGGCGCACACCGGGGAGCTGTTTTTT. Protein product: CATSQDSGGAHTGELFF.

This clonotype was seen at least ten times. This sequence joins TRBV12-3 or TRBV12-4 and TRBJ1-6; no clear D gene. The V end was cut by 2 bases, the J end by 10 bases, with 9 bases between. The CDR3 loop spans 13 amino acids. CDR3 sequence (DNA): TGTGCCAGCAGTTTAAGAGACGGATCACCCCTCCACTTT. Translating it yields CASSLRDGSPLHF.

This clonotype has a count of ten or more. The genes are TRBV5-1 and TRBJ1-1, with 7 bases identical to TRBD1. The germline gives CDR1 SGHRS, CDR2 YFSETQ. This CDR3 region has 16 residues. Trimming at V came to 2 bases and at J to 1 base, leaving 8 bases not matched to a gene. The CDR3 nucleotides are TGCGCCAGCAGCTTTTTACCCGGGACAGCGAACACTGAAGCTTTCTTT. Protein: CASSFLPGTANTEAFF.

To note about this clonotype: A much larger clone lies a single base off, so this may be a read error. V is TRBV6-5 and J is TRBJ1-5; possible D gene TRBD1, 5 bases. The CDR3 has 13 residues. Trimming cost V 9 bases and J 7 bases, with 16 bases left between them. Germline CDR1 MNHEY, CDR2 SVGAGI. This chain's CDR3 is CASCRDGGQPQHF. CDR3 DNA sequence: TGTGCCAGTTGCAGGGACGGGGGGCAGCCCCAGCATTTT.

About this clonotype: A much larger clone lies a single base off, so this may be a read error. J is TRBJ1-1 and V is TRBV6-6, with D perhaps matching TRBD1 (5 bases). Germline CDR1 reads MNHNY; CDR2 reads SVGAGI (reference sequence). This CDR3 spans 15 amino acids. The DNA of the CDR3 is TGTGCCAGCAGTGGGGTGAGGGGATGGAACACTAAAGCTTTCTTT. Its protein is CASSGVRGWNTKAFF.

To note about this clonotype: At one of its ends the junction is not consistent with the germline gene, which may arise from a read error. The chain has TRBV28 and TRBJ2-1; weak D call: TRBD2 (6 bases). CDR1 and CDR2 (germline): MDHEN, SYDVKM. The CDR3 spans 18 residues. The chain's CDR3 is CASSSPIAEKSTYDEHLF. CDR3 DNA: TGTGCCAGCAGTTCCCCCATAGCGGAGAAGAGCACCTACGATGAGCACCTCTTC.

This clonotype has at least ten counts. This sequence joins TRBV12-3 or TRBV12-4 and TRBJ2-1; no clear D. The CDR3 runs 14 residues. The V end was cut by 2 bases, the J end by 9 bases, with 14 bases between. Written as DNA, the CDR3 is TGTGCCAGCAGTTTATCCTCCGGTGATGCTGAGCAGTTCTTC. Protein sequence: CASSLSSGDAEQFF.

Worth noting for this clonotype: The germline gene is not matched at one end of the junction; a read error may be the cause. V is TRBV20-1 and J is TRBJ2-1; weak D call: TRBD1 (5 bases). CDR1 DFQATT and CDR2 SNEGSKA come from the germline V gene (reference sequence). CDR3 length: 14 residues. This CDR3 is CSARYGASYNGQFF. In DNA form, the CDR3 reads TGCAGTGCTAGATATGGGGCCTCATACAATGGGCAGTTCTTC.

As to this clonotype: A read error may account for a junction end that differs from germline. The CDR3 DNA reads TGTGTCAGCAGCCTTTCCTACTCTGGAAACACCATATATTTT. As protein: CVSSLSYSGNTIYF. The chain carries TRBV6-6 and TRBJ1-3; no reliable D call. Germline V CDR1 and CDR2: MNHNY, SVGAGI (reference sequence). There are 14 residues in the CDR3.

Of note for this clonotype: A much larger clonotype is one base distant, so this may be a read error. This CDR3 reads CDTRRVRDYEQYF. As DNA, the CDR3 is TGTGACACCCGTAGGGTCAGGGACTACGAGCAGTACTTC. The V and J genes are TRBV6-5 and TRBJ2-7, with D possibly matching TRBD1 (5 bases). This CDR3 region has 13 residues. Germline V gives CDR1 MNHEY, CDR2 SVGAGI.

Note on this clonotype: This sequence may be a read error, since a much larger clone differs from it by one base. The CDR3 DNA sequence: TGCAGCGTTCCCCGGGAAGGGGCTGACCGATTT. Translated: CSVPREGADRF. This rearrangement joins TRBV29-1 to TRBJ1-1; TRBD1 is a possible D gene (5 bases). CDR3 size: 11 residues. Germline V gene data show CDR1 as SQVTM and CDR2 as ANQGSEA. Full variable domain (remainder filled in from reference TRBV29-1 and TRBJ1-1): SAVISQKPSRDICQRGTSLTIQCQVDSQVTMMFWYRQQPGQSLTLIATANQGSEATYESGFVIDKFPISRPNLTFSTLTVSNMSPEDSSIYLCSVPREGADRFGQGTRLTVV.

A note on this clonotype: Possible read error: a much larger clone is one base away. The chain uses TRBV12-3 or TRBV12-4 and TRBJ2-2, with D maybe TRBD2 (6 bases). This CDR3 has 11 amino acids. CDR3 bases: TGTGCCAGCAGTTTTCTCGGGGGGCTGTTTTTT. The encoded protein is CASSFLGGLFF.

A note on this clonotype: The CDR3 does not close with the conserved phenylalanine or tryptophan, likely indicating a read error. CDR3 bases: TGTGCCAGCAGTTATGCCTACGAGCAGTACATC. Protein: CASSYAYEQYI. The chain employs TRBV5-6 and TRBJ2-7; no definite D call. The CDR3 covers 11 residues. The germline V and J ends were trimmed by 5 bases and 2 bases, with 5 bases remaining between them. The germline gives CDR1 SGHDT, CDR2 YYEEEE.

The chain employs TRBV20-1 and TRBJ2-5; D unclear. The CDR3 spans 13 residues. Per germline, CDR1 DFQATT and CDR2 SNEGSKA (reference sequence). Trimming took 8 bases from V and 5 from J, leaving 18 bases between them. The CDR3 loop is CSLPIQSKETQYF. Written as DNA, the CDR3 is TGCAGTCTCCCAATCCAGAGTAAGGAGACCCAGTACTTC.

Turning to this clonotype: With a much larger clone just one base away, this may be a read error. The chain links TRBV5-5 to TRBJ1-4; 7 bases agree with TRBD1. Trimming removed 10 bases from V and 8 bases from J; junction bases left unmatched: 8. The germline gives CDR1 SGHKS, CDR2 YYEKEE (reference sequence). This CDR3 has 12 amino acids. The DNA for the CDR3 is TGTGCCGGTATACAGGGGCGGGAAAAACTGTTTTTT. Its protein is CAGIQGREKLFF.

This clonotype was recorded once. This may be a read error, as it is one base from a much larger clone. The chain combines TRBV12-3 or TRBV12-4 with TRBJ2-1; D not certain. The CDR3 is 12 amino acids. The CDR3 coding sequence is TGTGCCAGCAGTTGGATAGATAATGAGCCGTTCTTC. It specifies CASSWIDNEPFF.

Written as DNA, the CDR3 is TGTGCCAGCAGCCAGATGTATGAGACCCAGTACTTC. Protein: CASSQMYETQYF. V gene TRBV4-2 combines with J gene TRBJ2-5, with D uncertain. The CDR3 is 12 amino acids. CDR1 and CDR2 (germline): LGHNA, YNFKEQ. The V end lost 3 bases, the J end lost 5 bases, and 7 bases lay between the germline ends.

This clonotype was seen ten or more times. The chain links TRBV6-5 to TRBJ2-5; D tentatively fits TRBD1 or TRBD2 (5 bases each). This CDR3 is 16 amino acids long. CDR1 MNHEY and CDR2 SVGAGI come from the germline V gene. The V end was cut by 0 bases, the J end by 2 bases, with 13 bases between. This CDR3 is CASSYSPRGTQETQYF. CDR3 DNA: TGTGCCAGCAGTTACTCCCCCCGGGGCACACAAGAGACCCAGTACTTC.

As regards this clonotype: A much larger clonotype is one base distant, so this may be a read error. The rearrangement links TRBV20-1 to TRBJ1-1; 9 bases line up with TRBD1. The CDR3 has 12 amino acids. Germline V CDR1 and CDR2: DFQATT, SNEGSKA (reference sequence). The CDR3 is CSADRGNSEAFF. CDR3 bases: TGCAGTGCTGACAGGGGGAACAGTGAAGCTTTCTTT.

Points on this clonotype: A read error may be the cause here, since a much bigger clone is one base away. V usage is TRBV12-3 or TRBV12-4 and J usage is TRBJ2-7, with D hard to call. The CDR3 is 14 amino acids. V was trimmed by 5 bases and J by 5 bases, leaving 16 bases between them. CDR3 sequence (DNA): TGTGCCAGCAGTCTCAACTATCAGTGGGACGAGCAGTACTTC. Amino acids: CASSLNYQWDEQYF.

In its sample, this clonotype was seen many times. This chain uses TRBV4-3 with TRBJ2-2; D might be TRBD1 (5 bases). Germline V CDR1 and CDR2: LGHNA, YSLEER. The CDR3 contains 14 residues. Trimming shortened V by 0 bases and J by 6 bases, and 8 bases separated the two germline ends. CDR3 in DNA: TGCGCCAGCAGCCAAGATACAGGTCCCGGGGAGCTGTTTTTT. Its protein product is CASSQDTGPGELFF.

The rearrangement uses TRBV6-2 or TRBV6-3 and TRBJ2-6, with D perhaps matching TRBD1 (6 bases). The V end was cut by 5 bases, the J end by 8 bases, with 16 bases between. The CDR3 extends over 15 amino acids. Looked up from germline, CDR1 is MNHEY and CDR2 is SVGEGT. This chain's CDR3 is CASSPWGPEPNVLTF. The CDR3 nucleotides are TGTGCCAGCAGTCCCTGGGGGCCTGAGCCCAACGTCCTGACTTTC.

This clonotype appeared a single time. The junction departs from the called germline gene at one end, perhaps through a read error. The genes are TRBV29-1 and TRBJ2-2, with D possibly TRBD1 on 6 matching bases. CDR1 SQVTM and CDR2 ANQGSEA come from the germline V gene. The CDR3 is 14 amino acids. The CDR3 loop reads CSVEGTRDTGELFF. The CDR3 DNA sequence: TGCAGCGTTGAGGGGACAAGGGACACCGGGGAACTGTTTTTT.

About this clonotype: Mismatch with germline at one junction end may stem from a read error. The chain is built from TRBV11-2 and TRBJ2-2; D gene ambiguous. Germline V CDR1 and CDR2: SGHAT, FQNNGV. This CDR3 has 13 amino acids. The CDR3 here is CASSPRLTRELFF. DNA for the CDR3: TGTGCCAGCAGCCCGCGGCTCACCAGGGAGCTGTTTTTT.